The rows below give T cell receptor beta chains drawn from one sample of a study of blood T cell repertoires in COVID-19. Sequenced by immunoSEQ multiplex PCR; TCRdb stores in-frame clones only, minus some. Of under 250,000 clones in the sample, about 89% are singletons; the top ten hold around 1.7%. Sequencing input: peripheral blood. Receptors originate from an older woman who had recovered from COVID-19. Both conserved end residues are trimmed from each CDR3. The D gene is left open where the match is weak.

CDR3 length	V gene	J gene	D gene	CDR3 protein
14	TRBV10-1	TRBJ2-2	.	ASSESWGIDTGELF
11	TRBV6-5	TRBJ1-1	.	ASSPPGNTEAF
12	TRBV5-1	TRBJ2-7	.	ASSFNRETYEQY
12	TRBV6-5	TRBJ2-2	.	ASRGEGGTGELF
12	TRBV5-8	TRBJ2-3	.	ASSLAGATDTQY
12	TRBV7-2	TRBJ1-5	TRBD1	ASSPDRGNQPQH
11	TRBV7-9	TRBJ2-7	.	ASSPQGPYEQY
13	TRBV5-1	TRBJ2-2	.	ASTSKGGHTGELF
13	TRBV6-5	TRBJ1-5	TRBD1	ASSRQGGSNQPQH
11	TRBV10-2	TRBJ1-1	.	ASSTSGDFEAF
11	TRBV28	TRBJ1-1	.	ASMGTLNTEAF
12	TRBV11-2	TRBJ2-7	TRBD2	ASSSGLATYEQY
13	TRBV4-2	TRBJ1-3	.	ASSQGAFSGNTIY
13	TRBV29-1	TRBJ2-3	TRBD2	SVVGRGGLTDTQY
13	TRBV5-1	TRBJ1-1	.	ASSLRLQANTEAF
12	TRBV5-5	TRBJ1-5	TRBD1	ASSPGQGDQPQH
12	TRBV9	TRBJ2-7	TRBD1	ASSVQGAGYEQY
14	TRBV2	TRBJ2-2	TRBD1	ASRSGTGPLTGELF
12	TRBV5-1	TRBJ2-2	.	ASSLALNTGELF
14	TRBV28	TRBJ2-1	.	ASSLLLEPLRNEQF
13	TRBV12-2	TRBJ2-7	.	ASRSQGGDSYEQY
10	TRBV29-1	TRBJ2-7	.	SVGRGAYEQY
12	TRBV10-3	TRBJ2-1	TRBD1	AISGTGAYNEQF
13	TRBV4-1	TRBJ2-7	TRBD1	ASSQRDRGSYEQY
17	TRBV15	TRBJ2-7	TRBD1	ATSSLTGDGFTKSYEQY
13	TRBV27	TRBJ1-1	.	ASSLGGGRVTEAF
10	TRBV28	TRBJ1-2	.	ASRPGGYGYT
12	TRBV5-1	TRBJ1-4	TRBD1	ASSRSGGSEKLF
12	TRBV28	TRBJ2-3	TRBD2	ASKSGGATDTQY
12	TRBV6-5	TRBJ2-7	.	ASTNTAGFYEQY
11	TRBV20-1	TRBJ2-7	.	SASSGLLYEQY
11	TRBV4-2	TRBJ1-5	.	ASSQDRGRPQH
13	TRBV6-6	TRBJ1-6	.	ASSPRTTNNSPLH
12	TRBV27	TRBJ1-5	.	ASSLFREGQPQH
13	TRBV3-1/TRBV3-2	TRBJ2-2	TRBD2	ASSARLAVAGELF
13	TRBV7-8	TRBJ2-5	TRBD1	ASSLGQGVWETQY
12	TRBV9	TRBJ1-2	.	ASSVFDTSYGYT
10	TRBV27	TRBJ2-5	.	ASSPQGATQY
11	TRBV28	TRBJ2-1	.	AAYGAPLWTQF
13	TRBV7-2	TRBJ2-3	.	ASMTATRGTDTQY
14	TRBV10-1	TRBJ1-1	.	ASSSDGEVMNTEAF
11	TRBV4-1	TRBJ1-5	.	ASSQDVGANQH
13	TRBV5-1	TRBJ2-5	TRBD1	ASTGPGTGGETQY
12	TRBV6-5	TRBJ2-2	.	ASRRMGNTGELF
13	TRBV4-3	TRBJ1-3	.	ASKAGLPPGNTIY
13	TRBV7-2	TRBJ2-1	TRBD2	ASSRGRGAYNEQF
14	TRBV9	TRBJ2-1	TRBD2	ASSQSGGLQYDEQF
11	TRBV5-1	TRBJ2-1	.	ASSNPQLNEQF
13	TRBV27	TRBJ1-6	.	ASRTRDLSSSPLH
11	TRBV29-1	TRBJ2-7	TRBD1	SVGRQGAGEQY
13	TRBV5-5	TRBJ2-7	TRBD2	ASSPRLAGGPEQY
16	TRBV19	TRBJ2-3	.	ASRTSPKVSFVGGTQY
16	TRBV5-6	TRBJ1-6	.	ASSFASVPGTRGSPLH
12	TRBV6-5	TRBJ2-7	TRBD1	ASRTDRGGDEQY